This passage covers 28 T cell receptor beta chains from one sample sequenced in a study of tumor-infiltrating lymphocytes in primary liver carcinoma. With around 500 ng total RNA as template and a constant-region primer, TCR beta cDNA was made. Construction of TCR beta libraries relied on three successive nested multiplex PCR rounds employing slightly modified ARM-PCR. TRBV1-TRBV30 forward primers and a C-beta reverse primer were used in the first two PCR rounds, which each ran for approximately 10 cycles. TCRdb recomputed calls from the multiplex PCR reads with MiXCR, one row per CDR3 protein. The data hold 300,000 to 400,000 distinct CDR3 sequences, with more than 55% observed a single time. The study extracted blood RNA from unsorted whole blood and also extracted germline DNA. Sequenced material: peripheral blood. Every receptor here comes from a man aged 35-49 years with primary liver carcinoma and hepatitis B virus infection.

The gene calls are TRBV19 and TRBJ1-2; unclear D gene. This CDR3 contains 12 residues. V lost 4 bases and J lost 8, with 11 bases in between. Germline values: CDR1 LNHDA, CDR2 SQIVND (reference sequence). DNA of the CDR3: TGTGCCAGTAGTACCGGGGTAAGGGGCTACACCTTC. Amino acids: CASSTGVRGYTF.

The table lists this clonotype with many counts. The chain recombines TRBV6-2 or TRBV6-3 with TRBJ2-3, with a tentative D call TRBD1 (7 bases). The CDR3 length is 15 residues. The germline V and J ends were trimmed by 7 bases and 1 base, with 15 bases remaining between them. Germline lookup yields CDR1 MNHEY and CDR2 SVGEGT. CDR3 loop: CASIHGGQRTDTQYF. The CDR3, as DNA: TGTGCCAGCATCCACGGGGGACAGCGCACAGATACGCAGTATTTT.

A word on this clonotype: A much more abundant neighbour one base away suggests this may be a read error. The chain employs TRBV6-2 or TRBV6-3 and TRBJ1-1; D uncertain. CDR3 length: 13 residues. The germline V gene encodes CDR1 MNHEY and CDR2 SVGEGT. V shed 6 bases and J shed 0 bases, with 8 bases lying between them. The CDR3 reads CASRVVLNTEAFF. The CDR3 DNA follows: TGTGCCAGCAGGGTAGTCCTGAACACTGAAGCTTTCTTT.

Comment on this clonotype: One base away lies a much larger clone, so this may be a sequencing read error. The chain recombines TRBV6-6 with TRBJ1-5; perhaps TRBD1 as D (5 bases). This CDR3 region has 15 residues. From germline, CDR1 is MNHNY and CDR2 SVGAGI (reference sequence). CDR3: CASSPGKNSNLPQHF. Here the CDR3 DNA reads TGTGCCAGCAGTCCAGGGAAAAATAGCAATCTGCCCCAGCATTTT.

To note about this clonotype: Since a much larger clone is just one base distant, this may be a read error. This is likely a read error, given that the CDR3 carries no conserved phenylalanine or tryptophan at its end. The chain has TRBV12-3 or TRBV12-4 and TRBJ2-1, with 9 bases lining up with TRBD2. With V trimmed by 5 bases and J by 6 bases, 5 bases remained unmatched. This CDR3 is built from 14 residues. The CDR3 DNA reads TGTGCCAGCAGTCTTGGACTAGCGTTCAATGAGCAGTTCTCC. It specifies CASSLGLAFNEQFS.

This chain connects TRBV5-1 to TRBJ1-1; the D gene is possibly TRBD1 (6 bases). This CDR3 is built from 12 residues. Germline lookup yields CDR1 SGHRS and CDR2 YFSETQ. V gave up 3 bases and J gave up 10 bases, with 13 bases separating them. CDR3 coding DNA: TGCGCCAGCAGCTCTGGGACATGGCGAGCTTTCTTT. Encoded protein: CASSSGTWRAFF.

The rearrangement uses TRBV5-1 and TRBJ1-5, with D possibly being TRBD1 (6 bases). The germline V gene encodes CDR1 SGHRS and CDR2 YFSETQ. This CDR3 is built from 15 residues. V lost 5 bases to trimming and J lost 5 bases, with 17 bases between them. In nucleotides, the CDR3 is TGCGCCAGCAGTCTGGGGGCGGAATCCTATCAGCCCCAGCATTTT. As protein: CASSLGAESYQPQHF.

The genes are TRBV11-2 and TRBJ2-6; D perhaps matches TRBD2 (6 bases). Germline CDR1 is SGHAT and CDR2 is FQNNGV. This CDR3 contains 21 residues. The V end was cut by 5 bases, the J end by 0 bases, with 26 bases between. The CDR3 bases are TGTGCCAGCAGCGTGGGGGGAGACACTAGCATTTCCCTCTCTGGGGCCAACGTCCTGACTTTC. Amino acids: CASSVGGDTSISLSGANVLTF.

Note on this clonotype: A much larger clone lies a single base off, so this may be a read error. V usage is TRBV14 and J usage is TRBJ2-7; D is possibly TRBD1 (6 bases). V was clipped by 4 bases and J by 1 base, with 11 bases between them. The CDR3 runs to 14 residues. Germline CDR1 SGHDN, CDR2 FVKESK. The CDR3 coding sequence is TGTGCCAGCAGCCCTATGGACAGTTCCTACGAGCAGTACTTC. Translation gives CASSPMDSSYEQYF. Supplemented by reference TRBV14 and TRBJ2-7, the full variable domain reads EAGVTQFPSHSVIEKGQTVTLRCDPISGHDNLYWYRRVMGKEIKFLLHFVKESKQDESGMPNNRFLAERTGGTYSTLKVQPAELEDSGVYFCASSPMDSSYEQYFGPGTRLTVT.

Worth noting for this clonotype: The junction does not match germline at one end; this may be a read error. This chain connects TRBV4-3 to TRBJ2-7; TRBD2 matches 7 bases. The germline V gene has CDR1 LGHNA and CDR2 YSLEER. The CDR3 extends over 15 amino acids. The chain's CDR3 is CASNQEYGTNYEQYF. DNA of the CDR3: TGCGCCAGCAACCAAGAGTACGGGACTAACTACGAGCAGTACTTC.

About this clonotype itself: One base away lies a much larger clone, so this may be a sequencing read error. In DNA, the CDR3 is TGCAGCGTTGCCAGGTGGCAATCAACTAATGAAAAACTGTTTTTT. Protein: CSVARWQSTNEKLFF. The chain combines TRBV29-1 with TRBJ1-4; D is uncertain. This CDR3 has 15 residues. Germline CDR1 reads SQVTM; CDR2 reads ANQGSEA. Trimming took off 4 bases at V and 0 bases at J, with 12 bases between the two ends.

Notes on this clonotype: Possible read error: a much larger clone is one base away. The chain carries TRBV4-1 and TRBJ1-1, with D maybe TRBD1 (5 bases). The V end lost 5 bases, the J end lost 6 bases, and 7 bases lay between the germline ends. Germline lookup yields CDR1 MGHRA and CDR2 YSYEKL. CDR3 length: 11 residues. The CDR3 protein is CASSWGAEAFF. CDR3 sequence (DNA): TGCGCCAGCAGCTGGGGGGCTGAAGCTTTCTTT.

CDR3 coding DNA: TGTGCCAGCAGCTTCTCTGGGTTCCCCGTAGCGGGAAACTACGAGCAGTACTTC. Amino acids: CASSFSGFPVAGNYEQYF. The rearrangement joins TRBV5-5 to TRBJ2-7, with 8 bases fitting TRBD2. Trimming cost V 2 bases and J 3 bases; bases outside gene matches: 16. The CDR3 contains 18 residues. CDR1 is SGHKS, CDR2 YYEKEE, per germline (reference sequence).

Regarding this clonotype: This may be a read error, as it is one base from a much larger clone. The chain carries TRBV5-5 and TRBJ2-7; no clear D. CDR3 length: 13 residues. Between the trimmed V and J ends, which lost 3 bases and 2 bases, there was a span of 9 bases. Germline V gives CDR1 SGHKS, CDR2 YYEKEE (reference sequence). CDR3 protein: CASSSDGPYEQYF. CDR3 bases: TGTGCCAGCAGCTCGGACGGTCCCTACGAGCAGTACTTC.

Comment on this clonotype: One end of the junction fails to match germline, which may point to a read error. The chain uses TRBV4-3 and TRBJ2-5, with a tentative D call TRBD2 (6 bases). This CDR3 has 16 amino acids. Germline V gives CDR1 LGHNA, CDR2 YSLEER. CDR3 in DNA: TGCGCCAGCAGCCAAGGGACCGGGAGAGTGGGAGAGGCCCAGTACTTC. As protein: CASSQGTGRVGEAQYF.

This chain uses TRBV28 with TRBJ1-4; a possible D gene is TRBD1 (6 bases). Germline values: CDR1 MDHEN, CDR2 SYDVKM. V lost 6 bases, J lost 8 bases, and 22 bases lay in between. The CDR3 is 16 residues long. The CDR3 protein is CASRSFPGQREEKLFF. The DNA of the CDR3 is TGTGCCAGCAGGTCATTCCCGGGACAACGGGAAGAAAAACTGTTTTTT.

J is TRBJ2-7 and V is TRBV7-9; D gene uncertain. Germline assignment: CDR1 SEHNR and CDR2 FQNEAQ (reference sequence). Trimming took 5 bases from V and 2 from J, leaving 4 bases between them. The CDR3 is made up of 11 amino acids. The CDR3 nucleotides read TGTGCCAGCAGCGGCACCTACGAGCAGTACTTC. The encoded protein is CASSGTYEQYF. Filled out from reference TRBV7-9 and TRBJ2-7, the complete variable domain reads DTGVSQNPRHKITKRGQNVTFRCDPISEHNRLYWYRQTLGQGPEFLTYFQNEAQLEKSRLLSDRFSAERPKGSFSTLEIQRTEQGDSAMYLCASSGTYEQYFGPGTRLTVT.

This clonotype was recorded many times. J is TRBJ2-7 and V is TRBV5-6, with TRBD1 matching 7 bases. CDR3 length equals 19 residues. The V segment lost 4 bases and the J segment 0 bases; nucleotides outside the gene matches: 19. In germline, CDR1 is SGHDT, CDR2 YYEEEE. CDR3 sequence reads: CASSATGAREGQNSYEQYF. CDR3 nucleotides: TGTGCCAGCAGCGCCACAGGGGCCCGCGAGGGGCAGAACTCCTACGAGCAGTACTTC. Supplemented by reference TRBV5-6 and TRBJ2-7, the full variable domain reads DAGVTQSPTHLIKTRGQQVTLRCSPKSGHDTVSWYQQALGQGPQFIFQYYEEEERQRGNFPDRFSGHQFPNYSSELNVNALLLGDSALYLCASSATGAREGQNSYEQYFGPGTRLTVT.

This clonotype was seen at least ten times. The CDR3 here is CASSWGQGGYTQYF. The CDR3 nucleotides read TGTGCCAGCAGCTGGGGACAGGGAGGGTATACGCAGTATTTT. The V and J genes are TRBV5-6 and TRBJ2-3, with 9 bases identical to TRBD1. V was pared by 3 bases and J by 7 bases, with 6 bases of the junction left unmatched. CDR1 and CDR2 (germline): SGHDT, YYEEEE. The CDR3 has 14 residues.

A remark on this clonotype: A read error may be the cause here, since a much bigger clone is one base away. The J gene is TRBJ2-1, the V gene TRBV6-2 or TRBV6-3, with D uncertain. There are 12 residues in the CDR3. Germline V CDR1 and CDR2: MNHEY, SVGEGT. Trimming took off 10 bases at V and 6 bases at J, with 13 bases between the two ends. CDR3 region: CATLTQGNEQFF. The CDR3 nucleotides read TGTGCCACTTTGACCCAAGGCAATGAGCAGTTCTTC.

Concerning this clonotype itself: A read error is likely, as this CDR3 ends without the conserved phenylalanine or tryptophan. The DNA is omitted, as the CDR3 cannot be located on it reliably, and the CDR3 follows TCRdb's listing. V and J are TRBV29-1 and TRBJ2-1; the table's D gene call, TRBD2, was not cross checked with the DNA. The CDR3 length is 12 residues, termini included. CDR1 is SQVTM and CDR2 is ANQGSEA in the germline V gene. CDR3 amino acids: CSVPSGSLEQIS.

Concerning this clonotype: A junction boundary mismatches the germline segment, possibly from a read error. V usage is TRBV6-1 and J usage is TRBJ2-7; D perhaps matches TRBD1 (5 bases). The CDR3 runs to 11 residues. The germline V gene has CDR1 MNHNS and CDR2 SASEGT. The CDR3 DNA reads TGTACCAGCAGGGCAACCTACGAGCAGTACTTC. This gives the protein CTSRATYEQYF.

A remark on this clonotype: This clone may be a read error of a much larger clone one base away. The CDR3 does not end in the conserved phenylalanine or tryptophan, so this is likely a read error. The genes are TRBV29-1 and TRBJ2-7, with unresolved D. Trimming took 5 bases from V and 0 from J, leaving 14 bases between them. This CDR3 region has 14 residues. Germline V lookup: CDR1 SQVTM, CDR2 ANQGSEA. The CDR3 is CSVLRTGSSYEQYS. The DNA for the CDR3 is TGCAGCGTTCTTAGGACGGGCAGCTCCTACGAGCAGTACTCC.

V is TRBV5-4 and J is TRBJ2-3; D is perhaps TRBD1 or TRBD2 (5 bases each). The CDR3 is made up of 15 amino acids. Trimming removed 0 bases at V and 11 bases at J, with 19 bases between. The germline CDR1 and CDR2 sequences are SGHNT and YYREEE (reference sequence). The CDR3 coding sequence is TGTGCCAGCAGCTTGGTCGGGACCCCGAGAGGCGTGCAGTATTTT. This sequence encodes CASSLVGTPRGVQYF.

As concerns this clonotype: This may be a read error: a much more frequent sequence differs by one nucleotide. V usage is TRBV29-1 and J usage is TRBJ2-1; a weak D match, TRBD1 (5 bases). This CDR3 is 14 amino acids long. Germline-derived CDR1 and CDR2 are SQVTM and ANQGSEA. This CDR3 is CSARTGSSYDEQFF. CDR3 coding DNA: TGCAGCGCCCGTACAGGATCCTCCTACGATGAGCAGTTCTTC.

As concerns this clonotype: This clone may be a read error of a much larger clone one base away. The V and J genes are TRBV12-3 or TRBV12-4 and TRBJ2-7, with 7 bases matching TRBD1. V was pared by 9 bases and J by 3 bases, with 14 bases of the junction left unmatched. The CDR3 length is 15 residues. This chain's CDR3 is CARSPDRTQRYEQYF. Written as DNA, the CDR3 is TGTGCCAGAAGTCCGGACAGGACACAGCGCTACGAGCAGTACTTC.

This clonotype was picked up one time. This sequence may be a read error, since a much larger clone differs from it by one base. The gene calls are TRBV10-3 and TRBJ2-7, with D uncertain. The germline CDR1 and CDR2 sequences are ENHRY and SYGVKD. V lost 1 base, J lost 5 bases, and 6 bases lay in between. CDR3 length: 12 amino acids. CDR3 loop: CAISEWWDEQYF. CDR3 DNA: TGTGCCATCAGTGAGTGGTGGGACGAGCAGTACTTC.

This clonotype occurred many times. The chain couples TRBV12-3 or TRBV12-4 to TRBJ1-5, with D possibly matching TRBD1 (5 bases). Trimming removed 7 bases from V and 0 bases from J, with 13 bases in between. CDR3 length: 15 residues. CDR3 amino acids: CASNRDGDSNQPQHF. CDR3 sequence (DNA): TGTGCCAGCAACCGGGACGGTGATAGCAATCAGCCCCAGCATTTT.